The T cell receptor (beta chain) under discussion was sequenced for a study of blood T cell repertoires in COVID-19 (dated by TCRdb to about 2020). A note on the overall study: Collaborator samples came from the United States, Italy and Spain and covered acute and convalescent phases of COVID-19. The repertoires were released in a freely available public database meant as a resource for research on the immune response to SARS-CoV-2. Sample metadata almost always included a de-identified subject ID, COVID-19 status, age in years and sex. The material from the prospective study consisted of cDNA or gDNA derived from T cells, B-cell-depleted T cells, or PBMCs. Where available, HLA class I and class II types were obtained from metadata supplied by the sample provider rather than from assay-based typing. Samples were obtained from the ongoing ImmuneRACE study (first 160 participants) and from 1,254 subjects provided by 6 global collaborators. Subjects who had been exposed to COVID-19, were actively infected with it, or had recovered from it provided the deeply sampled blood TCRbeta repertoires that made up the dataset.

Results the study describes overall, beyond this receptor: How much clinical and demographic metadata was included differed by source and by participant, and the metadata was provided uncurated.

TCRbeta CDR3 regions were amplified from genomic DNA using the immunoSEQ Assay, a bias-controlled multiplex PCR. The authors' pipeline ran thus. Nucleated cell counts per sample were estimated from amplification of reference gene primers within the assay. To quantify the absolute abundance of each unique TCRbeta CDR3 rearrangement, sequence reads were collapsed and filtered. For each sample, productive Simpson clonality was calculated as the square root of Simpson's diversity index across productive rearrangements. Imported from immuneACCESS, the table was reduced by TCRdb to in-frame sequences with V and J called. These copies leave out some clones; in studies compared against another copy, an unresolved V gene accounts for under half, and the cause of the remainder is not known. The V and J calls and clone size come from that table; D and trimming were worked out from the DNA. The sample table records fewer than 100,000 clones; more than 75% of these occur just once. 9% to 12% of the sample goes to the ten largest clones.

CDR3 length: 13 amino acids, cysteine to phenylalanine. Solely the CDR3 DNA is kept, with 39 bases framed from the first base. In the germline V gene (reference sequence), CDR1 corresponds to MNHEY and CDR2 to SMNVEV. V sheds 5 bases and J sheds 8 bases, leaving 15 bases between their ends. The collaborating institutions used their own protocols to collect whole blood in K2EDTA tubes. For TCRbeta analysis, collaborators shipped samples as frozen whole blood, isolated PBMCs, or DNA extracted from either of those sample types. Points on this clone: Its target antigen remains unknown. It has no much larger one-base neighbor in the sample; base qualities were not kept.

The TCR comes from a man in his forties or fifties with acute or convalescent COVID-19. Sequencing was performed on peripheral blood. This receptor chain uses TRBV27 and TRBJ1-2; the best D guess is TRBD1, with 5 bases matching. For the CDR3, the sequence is CASSPLRTRGYTF. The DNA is TGTGCCAGCAGTCCACTCCGGACAAGGGGCTACACCTTC.